The 22 T cell receptor beta chains below all came from one sample that was sequenced in a study of T-cell reconstitution after alpha-beta-depleted transplantation in children (dated by TCRdb to about 2016). The receptor library was made with PCR. Sequencing instrument: Illumina HiSeq 2500. Molecular barcoding was employed in the preparation of TCR libraries, with unique molecular identifiers being used to normalize TCRbeta repertoire quantification. TCRdb reran the public reads through fastp at Q25 and MiXCR, keeping productive beta chains. Rows are unified per CDR3 protein, each entry keeping the most common DNA and genes. Within this sample are more than 200,000 distinct CDR3 sequences, with around 9.2% of them counted one time only. Of the sample, about a third falls within the top ten clones. In light of the paper, this sample's treatment or condition label describes: allogeneic hematopoietic cell transplantation with graft depleted of TCRalphabeta T cells and CD19 B cells.

The specimen comprised PBMCs, mostly from graft donor cells, sampled 360 days after TCRalphabeta/CD19-depleted stem cell transplant. Source of these receptors: a male patient aged 2-15 years who had a stem cell transplant for acute myeloid leukemia, so the T cells may come from the graft donor.

This clonotype was counted many times. V gene TRBV5-1 combines with J gene TRBJ2-2; 7 bases map to TRBD1. The length of the CDR3 is 16 residues. Trimming removed 6 bases from V and 1 base from J; junction bases left unmatched: 9. Germline CDR1 is SGHRS and CDR2 is YFSETQ. CDR3: CASTVRRDRNTGELFF. The CDR3 DNA sequence: TGCGCCAGCACCGTCCGCCGGGACAGGAACACCGGGGAGCTGTTTTTT.

This clonotype was observed a handful of times. The J gene is TRBJ1-6, the V gene TRBV10-3; no clear D gene. The CDR3 is 12 amino acids. Germline CDR1 ENHRY, CDR2 SYGVKD. Trimming removed 6 bases from V and 11 bases from J, with 11 bases in between. DNA for the CDR3: TGTGCCATCAGCGACACCTTCCCACCCCTCCACTTT. It is translated as CAISDTFPPLHF.

This clonotype has a handful of counts. The chain is built from TRBV6-2 or TRBV6-3 and TRBJ1-2, with a tentative D call TRBD1 (6 bases). The CDR3 totals 14 residues. The germline CDR1 and CDR2 sequences are MNHEY and SVGEGT. The V end was cut by 5 bases, the J end by 6 bases, with 16 bases between. The CDR3 sequence: CASSTVTGYNGYTF. In nucleotides, the CDR3 is TGTGCCAGCAGTACCGTGACAGGCTATAATGGCTACACCTTC.

With regard to this clonotype: One base away lies a much larger clone, so this may be a sequencing read error. The V and J genes are TRBV29-1 and TRBJ2-3; D might be TRBD1 or TRBD2, each matching 5 bases. The CDR3 has 12 amino acids. Germline V gives CDR1 SQVTM, CDR2 ANQGSEA. The CDR3 DNA sequence: TGCAGCGCCGACAGCGGCACAGATGCGCAGTATTTT. Translating it yields CSADSGTDAQYF.

A few counts support this clonotype. This chain links TRBV10-3 with TRBJ2-7; TRBD2 aligns across 9 bases. Trimming at V came to 0 bases and at J to 4 bases, leaving 4 bases not matched to a gene. This CDR3 comprises 15 residues. Looked up from germline, CDR1 is ENHRY and CDR2 is SYGVKD. The CDR3 DNA is TGTGCCATCAGTGAGTCGCCTAGCGGGAATTACGAGCAGTACTTC. Amino acid sequence: CAISESPSGNYEQYF.

This clonotype has a count of ten or more. The CDR3: CAISSRTTEAFF. The CDR3 coding sequence is TGTGCCATCAGTTCACGGACCACTGAAGCTTTCTTT. V and J are TRBV10-3 and TRBJ1-1, with D hard to call. Trimming shortened V by 5 bases and J by 4 bases, and 8 bases separated the two germline ends. CDR1 and CDR2 (germline): ENHRY, SYGVKD. This CDR3 comprises 12 residues.

The V gene is TRBV27, the J gene TRBJ1-5; 10 bases fit TRBD1. Trimming at V came to 5 bases and at J to 7 bases, leaving 11 bases not matched to a gene. Germline CDR1 and CDR2: MNHEY and SMNVEV (reference sequence). The length of the CDR3 is 16 residues. This chain's CDR3 is CASSTTGTGVRQPQHF. The CDR3 DNA is TGTGCCAGCAGTACTACCGGGACAGGGGTAAGGCAGCCCCAGCATTTT.

This clonotype was observed many times. For the CDR3, the DNA is TGTGCCAGCAGCTACAGGGTGAGGCAGCCCCAGCATTTT. As protein: CASSYRVRQPQHF. The chain carries TRBV12-3 or TRBV12-4 and TRBJ1-5; D is possibly TRBD1 (6 bases). V lost 6 bases, J lost 7 bases, and 13 bases lay in between. The CDR3 has 13 amino acids.

Points on this clonotype: This sequence may be a read error, since a much larger clone differs from it by one base. This chain connects TRBV12-3 or TRBV12-4 to TRBJ2-3; 9 bases are shared with TRBD2. Germline trimming cut 6 bases from V and 2 bases from J; bases unmatched to any gene: 9. The CDR3 extends over 16 amino acids. Here the CDR3 reads CASSLRLAANTDTQYF. In DNA form, the CDR3 reads TGTGCCAGCAGCCTCAGACTAGCGGCCAACACAGATACGCAGTATTTT.

This clonotype was recorded many times. The genes are TRBV4-3 and TRBJ2-5; tentatively, D is TRBD2 (6 bases). The V and J ends lost 0 bases and 1 base respectively, with 9 bases between them. CDR1 is LGHNA and CDR2 is YSLEER in the germline V gene. This CDR3 region has 15 residues. The CDR3 nucleotides read TGCGCCAGCAGCCAAGATCTGGGACTCCAAGAGACCCAGTACTTC. Protein: CASSQDLGLQETQYF.

This clonotype was seen a few times. The chain recombines TRBV7-6 with TRBJ1-3; D gene ambiguous. The CDR3 spans 13 residues. Germline V gives CDR1 SGHVS, CDR2 FNYEAQ. Trimming took 5 bases from V and 8 from J, leaving 13 bases between them. CDR3 sequence reads: CASSPRLGDTIYF. CDR3 nucleotides: TGTGCCAGCAGCCCCCGATTGGGAGACACCATATATTTT.

A few counts support this clonotype. The rearrangement uses TRBV4-2 and TRBJ2-3; 11 bases line up with TRBD2. V dropped 1 base and J dropped 6; count of bases not matched to a gene: 9. The CDR3 sequence is 17 residues long. Per the germline V gene, CDR1 is LGHNA and CDR2 is YNFKEQ. The CDR3 DNA sequence: TGTGCCAGCAGCCAAGCCCCTATAGCGGGGGGGCCGGATACGCAGTATTTT. This encodes CASSQAPIAGGPDTQYF.

There are a few counts of this clonotype. CDR3 region: CASSPPPEETQYF. The CDR3 DNA is TGTGCCAGCTCACCACCGCCCGAAGAGACCCAGTACTTC. V gene TRBV18 combines with J gene TRBJ2-5; D gene ambiguous. The germline gives CDR1 KGHSH, CDR2 LQKENI. The CDR3 extends over 13 amino acids. Between the trimmed V and J ends, which lost 0 bases and 3 bases, there was a span of 5 bases.

The genes are TRBV10-3 and TRBJ2-3; the match to TRBD2 covers 9 bases. Germline values: CDR1 ENHRY, CDR2 SYGVKD. The J segment lost 2 bases and the V segment lost 2 bases, leaving 20 bases of the junction unmatched. This CDR3 has 21 residues. The CDR3: CAISEPPPTWSGLANTDTQYF. The CDR3 nucleotides are TGTGCCATCAGTGAGCCCCCCCCGACGTGGTCGGGACTAGCTAACACAGATACGCAGTATTTT.

The chain couples TRBV4-3 to TRBJ1-5; D is unclear. CDR1 and CDR2 (germline): LGHNA, YSLEER. Trimming stripped 6 bases from V and 0 bases from J, with 21 bases between. The CDR3 has 18 residues. The CDR3 nucleotides read TGCGCCAGCAGGCCCCCCGGGGAGAGACTTTATAGCAATCAGCCCCAGCATTTT. This gives the protein CASRPPGERLYSNQPQHF.

The chain combines TRBV7-9 with TRBJ2-2, with 8 nucleotides matching TRBD1. The CDR3 runs 15 residues. Germline V lookup: CDR1 SEHNR, CDR2 FQNEAQ (reference sequence). Trimming removed 7 bases from V and 2 bases from J; junction bases left unmatched: 6. The CDR3 DNA is TGTGCCAGCACCAGGACAGGGTCAAACACCGGGGAGCTGTTTTTT. Residues: CASTRTGSNTGELFF.

This CDR3 is CASSRRLAGVSGANVLTF. The CDR3 DNA reads TGCGCCAGCAGCAGGAGACTAGCGGGAGTATCTGGGGCCAACGTCCTGACTTTC. J is TRBJ2-6 and V is TRBV4-3; 12 bases align to TRBD2. The trim removed 5 bases at V and 1 base at J, leaving 6 bases unmatched. The CDR3 is 18 amino acids. Germline loops: CDR1 LGHNA, CDR2 YSLEER.

This sequence joins TRBV20-1 and TRBJ2-3; D might be TRBD2 (5 bases). The CDR3 is 11 residues long. Trimming took off 4 bases at V and 6 bases at J, with 8 bases between the two ends. Germline V lookup: CDR1 DFQATT, CDR2 SNEGSKA (reference sequence). As DNA, the CDR3 is TGCAGTGCTACTAGCCCCGATACGCAGTATTTT. This codes for CSATSPDTQYF.

The chain links TRBV7-3 to TRBJ2-7; 8 bases map to TRBD1. Germline V gives CDR1 SGHTA, CDR2 FQGTGA. There are 15 residues in the CDR3. V was clipped by 4 bases and J by 6 bases; unmatched bases: 11. CDR3 nucleotide sequence: TGTGCCAGCAGCTCGACAGGGGAACTCGCGCGCGAGCAGTACTTC. The encoded protein is CASSSTGELAREQYF.

This clonotype was seen a handful of times. This chain uses TRBV10-3 with TRBJ2-7; TRBD1 agrees at 9 bases. Germline lookup yields CDR1 ENHRY and CDR2 SYGVKD. The J segment lost 7 bases and the V segment lost 6 bases, leaving 13 bases of the junction unmatched. This CDR3 region has 15 residues. CDR3 sequence reads: CAIRNTGGAKGEQYF. The CDR3 coding sequence is TGTGCCATCAGGAACACAGGGGGCGCAAAGGGTGAGCAGTACTTC.

This clonotype came up many times. This rearrangement joins TRBV29-1 to TRBJ2-7; TRBD2 is a possible D gene (5 bases). The CDR3 runs 14 residues. Trimming stripped 4 bases from V and 0 bases from J, with 13 bases between. CDR1 is SQVTM and CDR2 is ANQGSEA in the germline V gene. The CDR3 DNA reads TGCAGCGTTGTCCCTGAGGGCATCTCCTACGAGCAGTACTTC. Protein sequence: CSVVPEGISYEQYF.

This clonotype was counted a few times. This chain uses TRBV18 with TRBJ2-4, with D possibly being TRBD2 (6 bases). The CDR3 length is 16 residues. CDR1 is KGHSH and CDR2 is LQKENI in the germline V gene. V shed 2 bases and J shed 0 bases, with 11 bases lying between them. The CDR3 protein is CASSPERALAKNIQYF. In DNA form, the CDR3 reads TGTGCCAGCTCACCAGAGCGGGCCCTAGCCAAAAACATTCAGTACTTC.